A single sample gave rise to the 27 T cell receptor beta chains below, sequenced in a study of control samples from healthy donors and cancer patients. The table came from immunoSEQ multiplex PCR; TCRdb's copy has only in-frame clones and leaves some out. In the table there are tens of thousands of clones, around 90% of which are singletons. The sequenced sample was PBMCs. All receptors come from a man aged 55 to 69 with head and neck cancer.

The chain recombines TRBV19 with TRBJ2-7; maybe TRBD1 (6 bases). Germline assignment: CDR1 LNHDA and CDR2 SQIVND (reference sequence). V shed 4 bases and J shed 2 bases, with 12 bases lying between them. This CDR3 contains 14 residues. CDR3 protein: CASSNLRTAYEQYF. The CDR3 DNA follows: TGTGCCAGTAGTAATTTAAGGACAGCCTACGAGCAGTACTTC. Looking up the rest from reference TRBV19 and TRBJ2-7 gives the full variable domain: DGGITQSPKYLFRKEGQNVTLSCEQNLNHDAMYWYRQDPGQGLRLIYYSQIVNDFQKGDIAEGYSVSREKKESFPLTVTSAQKNPTAFYLCASSNLRTAYEQYFGPGTRLTVT.

The V gene is TRBV10-3, the J gene TRBJ1-5; TRBD1 aligns across 9 bases. The CDR3 runs 14 residues. The V segment lost 10 bases and the J segment 0 bases; nucleotides outside the gene matches: 4. Germline V lookup: CDR1 ENHRY, CDR2 SYGVKD. The DNA for the CDR3 is TGTGCCACTTGGGACAGGGATAGCAATCAGCCCCAGCATTTT. Translated: CATWDRDSNQPQHF.

In this sample, this clone turned up a few times. The chain carries TRBV6-6 and TRBJ1-1; D gene ambiguous. With 0 bases removed from V and 4 bases from J, the gap between germline ends came to 9 bases. Germline V gives CDR1 MNHNY, CDR2 SVGAGI (reference sequence). CDR3 length: 14 amino acids. CDR3 amino acids: CASSYSRSGTEAFF. Here the CDR3 DNA reads TGTGCCAGCAGTTACTCGAGGTCGGGCACTGAAGCTTTCTTT.

The chain joins TRBV29-1 to TRBJ1-5; D is perhaps TRBD1 (5 bases). CDR3 length: 15 residues. CDR1 and CDR2 from the germline V gene are SQVTM and ANQGSEA. V lost 5 bases and J lost 5, with 19 bases in between. This CDR3 is CSVLYSGEWDQPQHF. The CDR3 nucleotides are TGCAGCGTTCTTTATTCGGGGGAATGGGATCAGCCCCAGCATTTT.

This chain links TRBV6-5 with TRBJ1-5; no reliable D call. Trimming took 6 bases from V and 6 from J, leaving 12 bases between them. From germline, CDR1 is MNHEY and CDR2 SVGAGI. The CDR3 covers 13 residues. CDR3 residues: CASSMDGGQPQHF. The CDR3 nucleotides read TGTGCCAGCAGCATGGACGGCGGTCAGCCCCAGCATTTT.

This rearrangement joins TRBV20-1 to TRBJ2-1; TRBD2 matches 11 bases. This CDR3 is built from 17 residues. Germline CDR1 DFQATT, CDR2 SNEGSKA (reference sequence). V shed 4 bases, J shed 8 bases, and the junction held 16 bases outside the gene matches. CDR3: CSANDLQGLADADEQFF. CDR3 nucleotides: TGCAGTGCTAATGACCTCCAGGGACTAGCGGATGCGGATGAGCAGTTCTTC.

The chain uses TRBV5-4 and TRBJ1-1; tentatively, D is TRBD1 (5 bases). CDR3 length equals 12 residues. Trimming pared 0 bases from V and 5 bases from J, leaving 5 bases between. Per germline, CDR1 SGHNT and CDR2 YYREEE (reference sequence). As DNA, the CDR3 is TGTGCCAGCAGCTTGGAGGGGACTGAAGCTTTCTTT. It yields the protein CASSLEGTEAFF.

This clone was recorded only once. V usage is TRBV9 and J usage is TRBJ2-3; 7 positions match TRBD2. With 4 bases clipped from V and 6 bases from J, the junction kept 8 bases outside the gene matches. CDR3 length: 14 residues. CDR1 is SGDLS and CDR2 is YYNGEE in the germline V gene. The CDR3 here is CASSTSGAADTQYF. The DNA for the CDR3 is TGTGCCAGCAGCACCAGCGGGGCCGCCGATACGCAGTATTTT.

The chain has TRBV28 and TRBJ1-1; the match to TRBD1 covers 8 bases. V lost 9 bases to trimming and J lost 1 base; unmatched junction nucleotides: 10. The CDR3 covers 15 residues. From germline, CDR1 is MDHEN and CDR2 SYDVKM. This CDR3 reads CARIVQGTGNTEAFF. The CDR3 region has the DNA TGTGCCAGGATTGTCCAGGGGACAGGGAACACTGAAGCTTTCTTT.

This clone came up once. This chain joins TRBV5-1 and TRBJ1-6; no clear D gene. This CDR3 has 15 amino acids. From germline, CDR1 is SGHRS and CDR2 YFSETQ. Deletions cut 0 bases from V and 5 bases from J, with 9 bases between. CDR3 sequence reads: CASSLAAGDNSPLHF. The CDR3 DNA reads TGCGCCAGCAGCTTGGCCGCAGGTGATAATTCACCCCTCCACTTT.

A single count supports this clone. The V call is TRBV5-1, the J call TRBJ2-1; tentatively, D is TRBD1 or TRBD2 (5 bases each). This CDR3 is 16 amino acids long. Germline V gives CDR1 SGHRS, CDR2 YFSETQ. Trimming cost V 3 bases and J 6 bases, with 19 bases left between them. This CDR3 reads CASSSNSGPRVNEQFF. The CDR3 DNA reads TGCGCCAGCAGCTCTAACTCGGGACCAAGGGTCAATGAGCAGTTCTTC.

The rearrangement uses TRBV28 and TRBJ1-2; D remains ambiguous. Germline CDR1 MDHEN, CDR2 SYDVKM. This CDR3 spans 11 amino acids. V was shortened by 4 bases and J by 5 bases, with 5 bases between the two germline ends. This chain's CDR3 is CASSYLYGYTF. For the CDR3, the DNA is TGTGCCAGCAGTTATCTATATGGCTACACCTTC.

This chain uses TRBV5-4 with TRBJ2-3; maybe TRBD2 (6 bases). V lost 0 bases and J lost 5, with 13 bases in between. Germline V gives CDR1 SGHNT, CDR2 YYREEE (reference sequence). CDR3 length: 15 residues. The chain's CDR3 is CASSLAKEGRDTQYF. For the CDR3, the DNA is TGTGCCAGCAGCTTGGCCAAGGAGGGGCGAGATACGCAGTATTTT.

This clone was seen more than once but under ten times. This rearrangement joins TRBV27 to TRBJ2-3, with TRBD2 matching 8 bases. V shed 6 bases, J shed 6 bases, and the junction held 5 bases outside the gene matches. The germline gives CDR1 MNHEY, CDR2 SMNVEV (reference sequence). This CDR3 spans 13 amino acids. In DNA, the CDR3 is TGTGCCAGCAGGCCCGCGGGAGGCGATACGCAGTATTTT. It is translated as CASRPAGGDTQYF.

This CDR3 reads CASLGTGMGSGRDGAQYF. The CDR3 DNA sequence: TGTGCCAGTCTGGGGACAGGGATGGGTAGCGGCCGAGACGGGGCGCAGTATTTT. V is TRBV21-1 and J is TRBJ2-3; the D segment call TRBD1 is taken from the table without a DNA check. TRBV21-1 is termed a pseudogene. The CDR3 contains 18 residues.

The chain links TRBV2 to TRBJ2-1; 9 bases fit TRBD2. Germline V CDR1 and CDR2: SNHLY, FYNNEI. This CDR3 has 15 amino acids. The V gene end was trimmed by 0 bases and the J gene end by 5 bases; junction bases not matched to a gene: 2. The CDR3 spells CASSEAVAGDNEQFF. CDR3 coding DNA: TGTGCCAGCAGTGAAGCGGTAGCGGGAGACAATGAGCAGTTCTTC.

This clone came up a few times. V is TRBV5-1 and J is TRBJ2-7; 7 positions agree with TRBD1. CDR1 and CDR2 (germline): SGHRS, YFSETQ. The V segment lost 1 base and the J segment 5 bases; nucleotides outside the gene matches: 9. The CDR3 is 15 amino acids. CDR3 in DNA: TGCGCCAGCAGCTTGCTTTCCAGGGGGAATGACGAGCAGTACTTC. Protein product: CASSLLSRGNDEQYF.

The gene calls are TRBV11-2 and TRBJ2-5; 7 bases are shared with TRBD1. Trimming at V came to 5 bases and at J to 5 bases, leaving 11 bases not matched to a gene. Germline assignment: CDR1 SGHAT and CDR2 FQNNGV. There are 15 residues in the CDR3. CDR3 nucleotides: TGTGCCAGCAGCGCAGGCAACAGGGGATGGGAGACCCAGTACTTC. Translation gives CASSAGNRGWETQYF.

This chain links TRBV7-6 with TRBJ2-3; 8 bases match TRBD2. The CDR3 runs 15 residues. Germline V CDR1 and CDR2: SGHVS, FNYEAQ. With V trimmed by 0 bases and J by 5 bases, 4 bases remained unmatched. The CDR3 sequence: CASSLARGGRDTQYF. The CDR3 nucleotides are TGTGCCAGCAGCTTAGCACGGGGGGGCCGAGATACGCAGTATTTT.

The J gene is TRBJ1-4, the V gene TRBV4-2, with D possibly matching TRBD1 (5 bases). CDR1 LGHNA and CDR2 YNFKEQ come from the germline V gene. The CDR3 is made up of 19 amino acids. Trimming pared 2 bases from V and 0 bases from J, leaving 19 bases between. The CDR3 loop is CASSQTYRGRTPTNEKLFF. Written as DNA, the CDR3 is TGTGCCAGCAGCCAAACCTATAGGGGCAGGACCCCAACTAATGAAAAACTGTTTTTT.

This chain joins TRBV6-5 and TRBJ2-1; D remains unclear. Germline lookup yields CDR1 MNHEY and CDR2 SVGAGI. V was clipped by 6 bases and J by 5 bases, with 14 bases between them. This CDR3 has 14 residues. The CDR3 region is CASRPTRSHNEQFF. In DNA, the CDR3 is TGTGCCAGCAGGCCGACTCGGTCCCACAATGAGCAGTTCTTC.

This chain links TRBV28 with TRBJ2-5, with 7 bases matching TRBD1. V lost 5 bases and J lost 0; bases outside the gene matches: 3. Germline CDR1 reads MDHEN; CDR2 reads SYDVKM. CDR3 size: 14 residues. The CDR3 DNA follows: TGTGCCAGCAGTCTCGACAGGGACCAAGAGACCCAGTACTTC. Encoded protein: CASSLDRDQETQYF.

This clone is a singleton in its sample. The V call is TRBV27, the J call TRBJ2-2; D is undetermined. The CDR3 spans 13 residues. Germline CDR1 MNHEY, CDR2 SMNVEV (reference sequence). Trimming pared 4 bases from V and 3 bases from J, leaving 6 bases between. CDR3 DNA: TGTGCCAGCAGTTCGTATTACACCGGGGAGCTGTTTTTT. Translating it yields CASSSYYTGELFF.

The CDR3 reads CASSVQALGEQFF. The DNA for the CDR3 is TGTGCCAGCAGCGTTCAGGCCCTCGGGGAGCAGTTCTTC. The chain is built from TRBV9 and TRBJ2-1; no clear D gene. The length of the CDR3 is 13 residues. Trimming stripped 2 bases from V and 10 bases from J, with 13 bases between. Germline CDR1 and CDR2: SGDLS and YYNGEE.

The genes are TRBV4-3 and TRBJ2-5; TRBD1 or TRBD2 may be the D gene (6 bases each). V was pared by 4 bases and J by 4 bases, with 19 bases between. This CDR3 has 16 amino acids. The germline V gene encodes CDR1 LGHNA and CDR2 YSLEER. The CDR3 nucleotides read TGCGCCAGCAGCCCTTCGAGGGGGAGGCAGGGAGAGACCCAGTACTTC. The encoded protein is CASSPSRGRQGETQYF.

This chain joins TRBV24-1 and TRBJ2-2; D gene uncertain. In germline, CDR1 is KGHDR, CDR2 SFDVKD. Trimming left V 6 bases short and J 6 bases short, with 10 bases between. The CDR3 sequence is 13 residues long. As DNA, the CDR3 is TGTGCCACCAGTATGGACGGACCCGGGGAGCTGTTTTTT. Translation gives CATSMDGPGELFF.

The table lists this clone with a few counts. The J gene is TRBJ1-1, the V gene TRBV3-1 (or the pseudogene TRBV3-2); D is uncertain. This CDR3 spans 15 amino acids. Trimming shortened V by 1 base and J by 0 bases, and 9 bases separated the two germline ends. Germline CDR1 and CDR2: LGHDT and YNNKEL (reference sequence). This chain's CDR3 is CASSQVRLMNTEAFF. The DNA for the CDR3 is TGTGCCAGCAGCCAAGTCAGGCTGATGAACACTGAAGCTTTCTTT.